These 11 T cell receptor beta chains came from one sample sequenced in a study of T cell responses to AZD1222 COVID-19 vaccine. Clones were read by immunoSEQ multiplex PCR, and TCRdb kept only the in-frame ones, dropping some. The sample has some 150,000 clones, about 91% seen once; the top ten hold 1.9%. The specimen was peripheral blood, collected on day 0 of AZD1222 vaccination. The receptors were sampled from an adult in good health.

The V call is TRBV9, the J call TRBJ2-1; 9 nucleotides line up with TRBD2. This CDR3 spans 19 amino acids. Per germline, CDR1 SGDLS and CDR2 YYNGEE. J gave up 7 bases and V 1 base, and 18 bases lay outside the gene matches. The CDR3 DNA follows: TGTGCCAGCAGCGTACCTCGGGTTGGCGGGGGGGCAGCTTTAAATGAGCAGTTCTTC. It codes for CASSVPRVGGGAALNEQFF.

As for this clone: Other DNA sequences within the sample encode an identical CDR3. The chain uses TRBV18 and TRBJ1-1; 7 bases fit TRBD1. V trimming: 0 bases; J trimming: 5 bases; junction bases outside the gene matches: 6. This CDR3 region has 15 residues. Germline V lookup: CDR1 KGHSH, CDR2 LQKENI. The DNA of the CDR3 is TGTGCCAGCTCACCACCCAGCAGGGGGGGGACTGAAGCTTTCTTT. Its protein product is CASSPPSRGGTEAFF.

This clone was seen once. V gene TRBV2 combines with J gene TRBJ1-1; TRBD1 matches at 7 bases. V lost 6 bases to trimming and J lost 3 bases; unmatched junction nucleotides: 7. The CDR3 spans 14 residues. The V gene's germline CDR1 is SNHLY and CDR2 FYNNEI. The CDR3 bases are TGTGCCAGCAGAGACTACAGGGGAGACACTGAAGCTTTCTTT. Amino acids: CASRDYRGDTEAFF.

The chain employs TRBV5-1 and TRBJ2-2; 9 bases align to TRBD1. This CDR3 comprises 17 residues. The V gene end was trimmed by 0 bases and the J gene end by 1 base; junction bases not matched to a gene: 4. CDR1 is SGHRS, CDR2 YFSETQ, per germline. The CDR3 region is CASSLVPTGGNTGELFF. The CDR3 bases are TGCGCCAGCAGCTTGGTTCCGACAGGGGGGAACACCGGGGAGCTGTTTTTT.

This chain connects TRBV7-2 to TRBJ2-2, with 10 bases fitting TRBD2. Germline V gene lookup returns CDR1 SGHTA and CDR2 FQGNSA. The CDR3 loop spans 15 amino acids. After removal of 6 bases from V and 7 bases from J, the junction contained 8 bases not matched to a gene. CDR3 residues: CASRKGPSGGGELFF. Written as DNA, the CDR3 is TGTGCCAGCAGGAAAGGACCTAGCGGGGGCGGGGAGCTGTTTTTT.

This chain connects TRBV6-5 to TRBJ2-5; D remains ambiguous. Trimming took off 7 bases at V and 0 bases at J, with 6 bases between the two ends. CDR1 and CDR2 from the germline V gene are MNHEY and SVGAGI. The CDR3 length is 12 residues. For the CDR3, the DNA is TGTGCCAGCACCCAGTACCAAGAGACCCAGTACTTC. It yields the protein CASTQYQETQYF.

This chain joins TRBV7-3 and TRBJ1-2; maybe TRBD1 (5 bases). The CDR3 extends over 14 amino acids. Trimming took 5 bases from V and 3 from J, leaving 13 bases between them. Germline loops: CDR1 SGHTA, CDR2 FQGTGA. CDR3 bases: TGTGCCAGCAGCCTAGGACGGGGGGACTATGGCTACACCTTC. Its protein product is CASSLGRGDYGYTF.

A few counts support this clone. The V and J genes are TRBV10-3 and TRBJ1-3, with 7 positions matching TRBD1. The CDR3 consists of 12 residues. Germline V CDR1 and CDR2: ENHRY, SYGVKD. With V trimmed by 6 bases and J by 12 bases, 8 bases remained unmatched. As DNA, the CDR3 is TGTGCCATCAGGATGCAGGGGGTCGGCATATATTTT. It yields the protein CAIRMQGVGIYF.

This clone was observed a handful of times. V is TRBV2 and J is TRBJ2-2; D possibly corresponds to TRBD1 (6 bases). Deletions cut 7 bases from V and 2 bases from J, with 14 bases between. This CDR3 comprises 15 residues. Germline V gene sequence: CDR1 SNHLY, CDR2 FYNNEI. The CDR3 reads CASKVAQGNTGELFF. In DNA, the CDR3 is TGTGCCAGCAAAGTCGCACAGGGTAACACCGGGGAGCTGTTTTTT.

CDR3 DNA: TGTGCCAGCAGCGAAACCGGGTCAGCGAGTTTTCCCCCTCTTCCTAACTATGGCTACACCTTC. Protein sequence: CASSETGSASFPPLPNYGYTF. The chain is built from TRBV2 and TRBJ1-2; no firm D call. CDR3 length equals 21 residues. Germline lookup yields CDR1 SNHLY and CDR2 FYNNEI. With 6 bases removed from V and 0 bases from J, the gap between germline ends came to 32 bases.

The CDR3 DNA sequence: TGTGCCAGCAGTTTATTCCCTACAGGGCGCATGAACACTGAAGCTTTCTTT. This sequence encodes CASSLFPTGRMNTEAFF. The rearrangement joins TRBV28 to TRBJ1-1; a possible D gene is TRBD1 (6 bases). Between the trimmed V and J ends, which lost 1 base and 0 bases, there was a span of 15 bases. Germline loops: CDR1 MDHEN, CDR2 SYDVKM. This CDR3 spans 17 amino acids.